This T cell receptor (beta chain) was captured by sequencing in a study of CD8 T cells in ankylosing spondylitis. Study-wide findings and caveats: Matched ankylosing spondylitis synovial fluid reportedly contained a significantly enriched population of disease-linked clones. Seemingly distinctive of ankylosing spondylitis blood was a TCR beta motif formed by eight highly homologous variants.

The germline V gene has CDR1 MNHEY and CDR2 SVGEGT. CDR3 length: 13 amino acids. V was cut by 10 bases and J by 0 bases, with 10 bases left in between. This clonotype was detected a few times. Its target is not known. By quantitative 5'-RACE with molecular barcodes, the TCR beta libraries were made. Each CDR3 protein is one row after TCRdb ran MiXCR on the 5' RACE reads. Seen here are 270,000 or so distinct CDR3 sequences, under 20% observed once, and the top ten hold roughly 34%. The sequence derives from a male donor with ankylosing spondylitis or in good health (not recorded which). The chain joins TRBV6-2 or TRBV6-3 to TRBJ2-1, with D unresolved. The sample was blood, either unsorted or a sorted T cell fraction (not recorded which). The CDR3 DNA is TGTGCCATCGCGAAAAGCTCCTACAATGAGCAGTTCTTC. Amino acids: CAIAKSSYNEQFF.